This T cell receptor beta chain was documented in a study of human T cells and chemical hapten exposure. Study as a whole: Women made up most patients, who had alopecia areata, totalis or universalis.

This clonotype occurred a few times. Its target is not known. Study outcomes and limitations: Patch test score rose with PT1 expanded TCRs, significant at 8, 16, 32, not 4. DPC sensitization left the count of TCRs above 1 in 1000 unchanged.

As for time point: patch test 1, 2 weeks after DPC sensitization. Treatment of the sample: therapeutic diphenylcyclopropenone sensitization with weekly scalp DPC. TCRdb passed the RACE reads through MiXCR, listing each CDR3 protein once. This sample has roughly 80,000 distinct CDR3 sequences, with about 10% found just once. There are 18 residues in the CDR3. The ends lost 6 bases at V and 1 base at J; junction bases unmatched: 10. Germline values: CDR1 MRHNA, CDR2 SNTAGT. The chain links TRBV6-4 to TRBJ2-2; 11 nucleotides agree with TRBD1. This sequence originates from a woman aged 45-59 years with alopecia areata. Some clones in this sample may be carry-over from other donors' samples. Source: whole blood, taken in connection with sensitization to the hapten diphenylcyclopropenone (DPC). This CDR3 is CASSRTGGSLRNTGELFF. The CDR3 DNA is TGTGCCAGCAGCCGGACAGGGGGCAGTTTAAGGAACACCGGGGAGCTGTTTTTT.